Following are 22 T cell receptor beta chains from one sample sequenced in a study of T cell changes during pregnancy in multiple sclerosis. Profiled with immunoSEQ multiplex PCR; TCRdb holds only in-frame clones, not every one. This sample has about 74,000 clones, with roughly 92% found just once. Sequenced material: peripheral blood, taken after pregnancy. The receptors derive from a female donor in good health, enrolled as a control in a pregnancy study.

The J gene is TRBJ2-3, the V gene TRBV4-2; 10 bases are shared with TRBD2. Germline values: CDR1 LGHNA, CDR2 YNFKEQ. V was pared by 4 bases and J by 2 bases, with 9 bases of the junction left unmatched. The CDR3 consists of 17 residues. The CDR3, as DNA: TGTGCCAGCAGCCGAGCTAGCGGGAGTTTTTCCACAGATACGCAGTATTTT. This gives the protein CASSRASGSFSTDTQYF.

The rearrangement links TRBV9 to TRBJ2-3; D may be TRBD2 (6 bases). V was clipped by 0 bases and J by 8 bases, with 19 bases between them. CDR1 is SGDLS, CDR2 YYNGEE, per germline. The CDR3 runs 16 residues. CDR3 nucleotides: TGTGCCAGCAGCGTAGAAAGCGGGCTGGGGTCGGCTACGCAGTATTTT. It encodes CASSVESGLGSATQYF.

The chain has TRBV19 and TRBJ1-2, with 7 bases that match TRBD1. Unmatched junction bases numbered 10, after V lost 5 bases and J lost 4 bases. Germline V gene lookup returns CDR1 LNHDA and CDR2 SQIVND (reference sequence). The CDR3 totals 15 residues. CDR3 loop: CASSATGEGFYGYTF. Written as DNA, the CDR3 is TGTGCCAGTAGTGCAACAGGGGAAGGATTCTATGGCTACACCTTC.

The V gene is TRBV28, the J gene TRBJ2-2, with 8 bases that match TRBD2. Germline V lookup: CDR1 MDHEN, CDR2 SYDVKM. Trimming took 2 bases from V and 8 from J; bases not matched to a gene: 7. This CDR3 has 15 residues. The CDR3 protein is CASSLLSGSSGELFF. As DNA, the CDR3 is TGTGCCAGCAGTTTACTAAGCGGGAGTAGTGGGGAGCTGTTTTTT.

This rearrangement joins TRBV6-5 to TRBJ2-3, with TRBD2 matching over 10 bases. This CDR3 comprises 14 residues. V dropped 10 bases and J dropped 6; count of bases not matched to a gene: 10. Looked up from germline, CDR1 is MNHEY and CDR2 is SVGAGI. Here the CDR3 reads CATRAAGGPDTQYF. The CDR3 nucleotides are TGTGCCACCCGAGCAGCGGGAGGGCCGGATACGCAGTATTTT.

This chain joins TRBV27 and TRBJ1-5; the D is unclear. Germline V gene data show CDR1 as MNHEY and CDR2 as SMNVEV (reference sequence). CDR3 length: 12 residues. V lost 5 bases and J lost 2, with 4 bases in between. CDR3 sequence reads: CASSTGNQPQHF. For the CDR3, the DNA is TGTGCCAGCAGTACTGGCAATCAGCCCCAGCATTTT.

V and J are TRBV19 and TRBJ1-5, with 9 bases fitting TRBD1. Germline lookup yields CDR1 LNHDA and CDR2 SQIVND (reference sequence). The CDR3 covers 16 residues. Trimming at V came to 2 bases and at J to 3 bases, leaving 5 bases not matched to a gene. The CDR3 region is CASSIMDRGFNQPQHF. CDR3 DNA: TGTGCCAGTAGTATAATGGACAGGGGCTTCAATCAGCCCCAGCATTTT.

V is TRBV28 and J is TRBJ2-1, with 10 positions matching TRBD1. The CDR3 sequence is 16 residues long. Trimming cost V 6 bases and J 2 bases; bases outside gene matches: 7. The germline gives CDR1 MDHEN, CDR2 SYDVKM. The CDR3 DNA reads as TGTGCCAGCAGGGCGACCGGGACAGGGGCCTACAATGAGCAGTTCTTC. Protein: CASRATGTGAYNEQFF.

The V gene is TRBV7-8, the J gene TRBJ2-2; the match to TRBD2 covers 7 bases. Germline CDR1 is SGHVS and CDR2 is FQNEAQ. With 1 base clipped from V and 3 bases from J, the junction kept 5 bases outside the gene matches. This CDR3 comprises 16 residues. CDR3 nucleotides: TGTGCCAGCAGCTTAGGCGCAGCGGGGTACACCGGGGAGCTGTTTTTT. This encodes CASSLGAAGYTGELFF.

The chain links TRBV10-1 to TRBJ2-3; TRBD1 aligns across 8 bases. Unmatched junction bases numbered 12, after V lost 5 bases and J lost 5 bases. CDR1 and CDR2 (germline): WNHNN, SYGVQD (reference sequence). The CDR3 is made up of 16 amino acids. CDR3 sequence: CASSPGQGSFGDTQYF. CDR3 sequence (DNA): TGCGCCAGCAGTCCCGGACAGGGTTCGTTCGGAGATACGCAGTATTTT.

The V and J genes are TRBV9 and TRBJ1-6, with D possibly matching TRBD1 (6 bases). V lost 0 bases and J 8 bases, leaving 18 bases between the germline ends. The CDR3 has 17 amino acids. Germline CDR1 reads SGDLS; CDR2 reads YYNGEE. The CDR3 coding sequence is TGTGCCAGCAGCGTAGGTTTGAGACAGGATCAGTATTCACCCCTCCACTTT. Protein: CASSVGLRQDQYSPLHF.

The rearrangement uses TRBV4-3 and TRBJ2-1; TRBD2 aligns across 7 bases. Trimming cost V 4 bases and J 0 bases; bases outside gene matches: 3. This CDR3 is 15 amino acids long. Germline assignment: CDR1 LGHNA and CDR2 YSLEER. CDR3 region: CASSPLALSYNEQFF. The CDR3 DNA reads TGCGCCAGCAGCCCACTAGCGCTCTCCTACAATGAGCAGTTCTTC.

This chain links TRBV19 with TRBJ2-7; 12 bases align to TRBD2. The CDR3 totals 15 residues. V shed 4 bases and J 5 bases; nucleotides not matched to a gene: 6. Germline CDR1 is LNHDA and CDR2 is SQIVND (reference sequence). CDR3 sequence: CASSNRLAGVDEQYF. Here the CDR3 DNA reads TGTGCCAGTAGTAACCGACTAGCGGGAGTGGACGAGCAGTACTTC.

The chain links TRBV15 to TRBJ1-1, with 10 bases lining up with TRBD1. Germline assignment: CDR1 LNHNV and CDR2 YYDKDF (reference sequence). CDR3 length: 14 amino acids. The V segment lost 5 bases and the J segment 4 bases; nucleotides outside the gene matches: 4. The CDR3 reads CATSPRTGGTEAFF. Here the CDR3 DNA reads TGTGCCACCAGCCCCCGGACAGGGGGCACTGAAGCTTTCTTT.

The chain has TRBV6-1 and TRBJ2-3; D is possibly TRBD1 (5 bases). Trimming took 0 bases from V and 0 from J, leaving 10 bases between them. CDR1 is MNHNS, CDR2 SASEGT, per germline. This CDR3 is built from 16 residues. The DNA for the CDR3 is TGTGCCAGCAGTGAAGCTGCGACAGTTAGCACAGATACGCAGTATTTT. Translation: CASSEAATVSTDTQYF.

The rearrangement links TRBV14 to TRBJ2-1; D remains unclear. The CDR3 consists of 14 residues. Germline V gene sequence: CDR1 SGHDN, CDR2 FVKESK. Trimming took 0 bases from V and 7 from J, leaving 10 bases between them. For the CDR3, the DNA is TGTGCCAGCAGCCAAGATGAGGCATTAAATGAGCAGTTCTTC. Amino acid sequence: CASSQDEALNEQFF.

This CDR3 reads CASRDRLAGGEQYF. The CDR3 DNA reads TGTGCCAGCAGAGATCGTCTAGCGGGAGGCGAGCAGTACTTC. The chain links TRBV27 to TRBJ2-7, with TRBD2 matching over 11 bases. The CDR3 length is 14 residues. The germline CDR1 and CDR2 sequences are MNHEY and SMNVEV (reference sequence). V lost 6 bases to trimming and J lost 6 bases; unmatched junction nucleotides: 7.

V and J are TRBV28 and TRBJ1-3; 8 bases are shared with TRBD1. Per the germline V gene, CDR1 is MDHEN and CDR2 is SYDVKM. The junction had 23 bases not matched to a gene; V was cut back by 5 bases and J by 8 bases. The CDR3 contains 19 residues. As DNA, the CDR3 is TGTGCCAGCAGTCCTGTCCCGGGACAGGTTATTGATTTGGTCGACACCATATATTTT. Protein sequence: CASSPVPGQVIDLVDTIYF.

The chain is built from TRBV6-6 and TRBJ1-1; 7 bases line up with TRBD1. Germline trimming cut 6 bases from V and 1 base from J; bases unmatched to any gene: 2. In germline, CDR1 is MNHNY, CDR2 SVGAGI (reference sequence). This CDR3 has 13 residues. The CDR3 region has the DNA TGTGCCAGCAGGGGGACAGCGAACACTGAAGCTTTCTTT. This sequence encodes CASRGTANTEAFF.

This CDR3 is CASSHNYRGPKLNTEAFF. The DNA of the CDR3 is TGCGCCAGCAGCCATAATTACAGGGGGCCGAAATTGAACACTGAAGCTTTCTTT. The J gene is TRBJ1-1, the V gene TRBV4-1, with TRBD1 matching over 9 bases. V dropped 3 bases and J dropped 0; count of bases not matched to a gene: 11. Germline CDR1 is MGHRA and CDR2 is YSYEKL. This CDR3 is built from 18 residues.

The chain carries TRBV12-5 and TRBJ2-2; 8 bases match TRBD1. The CDR3 is 17 amino acids. V lost 0 bases, J lost 3 bases, and 6 bases stayed unmatched. The germline CDR1 and CDR2 sequences are LGHNT and FRNRAP. CDR3 coding DNA: TGTGCTAGTGGTTTGGTACAGGGGGGCTCGGACACCGGGGAGCTGTTTTTT. Its translation: CASGLVQGGSDTGELFF. The whole variable domain, remainder taken from reference TRBV12-5 and TRBJ2-2, is DARVTQTPRHKVTEMGQEVTMRCQPILGHNTVFWYRQTMMQGLELLAYFRNRAPLDDSGMPKDRFSAEMPDATLATLKIQPSEPRDSAVYFCASGLVQGGSDTGELFFGEGSRLTVL.

This clone appeared once. The chain has TRBV29-1 and TRBJ2-1; tentatively, D is TRBD2 (6 bases). CDR1 SQVTM and CDR2 ANQGSEA come from the germline V gene. With 7 bases removed from V and 6 bases from J, the gap between germline ends came to 13 bases. This CDR3 region has 12 residues. The CDR3 sequence is CSARLVGNEQFF. The CDR3 DNA follows: TGCAGCGCCAGACTAGTTGGCAATGAGCAGTTCTTC.